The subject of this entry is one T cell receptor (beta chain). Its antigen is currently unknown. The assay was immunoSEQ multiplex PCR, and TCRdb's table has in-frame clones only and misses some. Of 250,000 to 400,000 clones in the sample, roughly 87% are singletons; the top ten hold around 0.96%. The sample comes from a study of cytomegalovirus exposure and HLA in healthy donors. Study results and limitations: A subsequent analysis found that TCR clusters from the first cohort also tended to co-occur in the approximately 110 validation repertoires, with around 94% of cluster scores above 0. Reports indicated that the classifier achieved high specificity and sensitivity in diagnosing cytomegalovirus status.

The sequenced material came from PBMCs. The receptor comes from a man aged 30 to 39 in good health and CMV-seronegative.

As DNA, the CDR3 is TGCAGTGCTAAACAGGTCGCCGAGCAGTACTTC. Its translation is CSAKQVAEQYF. V usage is TRBV20-1 and J usage is TRBJ2-7, with TRBD1 as a possible D gene (5 bases). The CDR3 sequence is 11 residues long. Germline CDR1 and CDR2: DFQATT and SNEGSKA (reference sequence). V was clipped by 4 bases and J by 6 bases, with 10 bases between them.